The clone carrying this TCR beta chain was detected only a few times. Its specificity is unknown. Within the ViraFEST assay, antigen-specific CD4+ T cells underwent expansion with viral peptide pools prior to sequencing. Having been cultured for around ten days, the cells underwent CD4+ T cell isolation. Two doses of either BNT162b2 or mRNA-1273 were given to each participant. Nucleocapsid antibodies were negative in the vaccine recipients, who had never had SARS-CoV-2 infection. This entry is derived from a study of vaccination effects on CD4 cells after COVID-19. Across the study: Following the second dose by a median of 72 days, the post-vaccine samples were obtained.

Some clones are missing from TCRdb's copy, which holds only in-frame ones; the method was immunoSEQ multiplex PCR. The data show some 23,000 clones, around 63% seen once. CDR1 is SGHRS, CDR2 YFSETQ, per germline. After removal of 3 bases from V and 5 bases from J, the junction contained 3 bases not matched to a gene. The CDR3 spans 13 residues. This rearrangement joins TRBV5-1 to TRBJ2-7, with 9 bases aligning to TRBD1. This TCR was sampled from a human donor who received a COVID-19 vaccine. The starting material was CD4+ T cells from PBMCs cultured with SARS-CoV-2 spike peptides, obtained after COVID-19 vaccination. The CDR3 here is CASSSGQGNEQYF. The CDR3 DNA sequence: TGCGCCAGCAGCTCGGGACAGGGTAACGAGCAGTACTTC.